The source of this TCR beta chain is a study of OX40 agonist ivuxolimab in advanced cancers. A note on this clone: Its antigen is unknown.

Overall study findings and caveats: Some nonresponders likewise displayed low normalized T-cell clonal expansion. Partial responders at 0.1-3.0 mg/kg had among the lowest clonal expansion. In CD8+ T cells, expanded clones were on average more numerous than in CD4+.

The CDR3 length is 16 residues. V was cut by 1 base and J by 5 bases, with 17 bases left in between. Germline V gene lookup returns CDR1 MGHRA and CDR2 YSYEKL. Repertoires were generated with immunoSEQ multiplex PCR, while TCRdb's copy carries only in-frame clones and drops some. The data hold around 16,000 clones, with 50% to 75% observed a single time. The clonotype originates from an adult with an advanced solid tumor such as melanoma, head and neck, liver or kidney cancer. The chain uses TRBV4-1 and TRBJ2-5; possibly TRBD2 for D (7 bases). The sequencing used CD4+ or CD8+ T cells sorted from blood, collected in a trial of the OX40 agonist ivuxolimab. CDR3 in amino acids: CASSQVGGGAYETQYF. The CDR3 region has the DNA TGCGCCAGCAGCCAAGTAGGAGGGGGGGCGTACGAGACCCAGTACTTC.